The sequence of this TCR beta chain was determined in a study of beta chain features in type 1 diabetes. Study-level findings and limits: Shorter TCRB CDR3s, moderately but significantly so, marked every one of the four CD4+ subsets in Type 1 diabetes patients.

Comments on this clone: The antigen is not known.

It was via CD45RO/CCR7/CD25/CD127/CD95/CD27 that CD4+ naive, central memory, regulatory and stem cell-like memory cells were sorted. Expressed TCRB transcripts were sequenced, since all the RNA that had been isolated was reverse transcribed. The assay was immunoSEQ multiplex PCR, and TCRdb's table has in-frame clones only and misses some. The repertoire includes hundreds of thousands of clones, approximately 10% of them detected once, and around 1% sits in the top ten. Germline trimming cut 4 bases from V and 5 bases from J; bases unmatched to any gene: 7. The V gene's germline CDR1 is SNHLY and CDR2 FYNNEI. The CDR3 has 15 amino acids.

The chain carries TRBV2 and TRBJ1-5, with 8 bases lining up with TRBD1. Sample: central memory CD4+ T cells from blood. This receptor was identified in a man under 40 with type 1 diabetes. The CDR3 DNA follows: TGTGCCAGCAGTGGGACAGGGTCCGTCGATCAGCCCCAGCATTTT. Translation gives CASSGTGSVDQPQHF.